A single sample gave rise to the 16 T cell receptor beta chains below, sequenced in a study of cytomegalovirus exposure and HLA in healthy donors. PCR used 60 Vbeta primers and 13 Jbeta primers. Profiling relied on immunoSEQ multiplex PCR, and the TCRdb table lists in-frame clones only, not all of them. The sample consists of approximately 180,000 clones, roughly 81% of them appearing once. The material sequenced was PBMCs. Receptors were obtained from a girl aged 10 to 17 in good health and CMV-seropositive.

V gene TRBV9 combines with J gene TRBJ2-5, with D possibly being TRBD1 (6 bases). Germline CDR1 reads SGDLS; CDR2 reads YYNGEE. The CDR3 has 14 amino acids. Trimming took 3 bases from V and 5 from J, leaving 14 bases between them. The CDR3 loop reads CASSASSRGETQYF. Here the CDR3 DNA reads TGTGCCAGCAGCGCTAGCTCTAGGGGGGAGACCCAGTACTTC.

The chain employs TRBV21-1 and TRBJ1-2. TRBV21-1 is shown as a pseudogene. The CDR3 has 17 residues. CDR3 protein: CASSKEGSLRRYYGYTF. The CDR3 DNA reads TGTGCCAGCAGCAAAGAAGGCAGTCTAAGGCGGTATTATGGCTACACCTTC.

The chain recombines TRBV10-3 with TRBJ1-5; D might be TRBD1 (5 bases). V was pared by 5 bases and J by 7 bases, with 12 bases between. The CDR3 runs 13 residues. Germline V gene sequence: CDR1 ENHRY, CDR2 SYGVKD. The CDR3 loop reads CAISTPGEQPQHF. The CDR3 bases are TGTGCCATCAGTACCCCGGGGGAGCAGCCCCAGCATTTT.

This chain connects TRBV6-5 to TRBJ1-1, with 10 nucleotides matching TRBD1. Looked up from germline, CDR1 is MNHEY and CDR2 is SVGAGI. V lost 5 bases and J lost 12; bases outside the gene matches: 9. The CDR3 is made up of 13 amino acids. CDR3 bases: TGTGCCAGCAGTAGACAGGGGGCTCCTTTTACTTTCTTT. It codes for CASSRQGAPFTFF.

The V call is TRBV27, the J call TRBJ1-1; 11 bases are shared with TRBD1. With V trimmed by 2 bases and J by 5 bases, 1 base remained unmatched. CDR1 is MNHEY, CDR2 SMNVEV, per germline (reference sequence). The CDR3 is 14 residues long. In DNA, the CDR3 is TGTGCCAGCAGTTTAGGGACAGGGGGAACTGAAGCTTTCTTT. Translated: CASSLGTGGTEAFF.

V usage is TRBV5-6 and J usage is TRBJ1-2; D possibly corresponds to TRBD1 (6 bases). Germline lookup yields CDR1 SGHDT and CDR2 YYEEEE. CDR3 size: 15 residues. Trimming pared 5 bases from V and 4 bases from J, leaving 18 bases between. CDR3 amino acids: CASRDEGVSGYGYTF. The DNA for the CDR3 is TGTGCCAGCAGGGACGAGGGGGTATCAGGCTATGGCTACACCTTC. The full variable domain, rest sourced from reference TRBV5-6 and TRBJ1-2, is DAGVTQSPTHLIKTRGQQVTLRCSPKSGHDTVSWYQQALGQGPQFIFQYYEEEERQRGNFPDRFSGHQFPNYSSELNVNALLLGDSALYLCASRDEGVSGYGYTFGSGTRLTVV.

This chain links TRBV5-1 with TRBJ2-1, with 9 bases fitting TRBD1. The ends lost 3 bases at V and 6 bases at J; junction bases unmatched: 10. The length of the CDR3 is 16 residues. Germline lookup yields CDR1 SGHRS and CDR2 YFSETQ. CDR3 nucleotides: TGCGCCAGCAGCTATAATCCGGGACAGGGCCGCAATGAGCAGTTCTTC. Translating gives CASSYNPGQGRNEQFF. The complete variable domain, with remaining parts taken from reference TRBV5-1 and TRBJ2-1, reads KAGVTQTPRYLIKTRGQQVTLSCSPISGHRSVSWYQQTPGQGLQFLFEYFSETQRNKGNFPGRFSGRQFSNSRSEMNVSTLELGDSALYLCASSYNPGQGRNEQFFGPGTRLTVL.

This chain links TRBV7-2 with TRBJ1-1; no clear D gene. CDR1 SGHTA and CDR2 FQGNSA come from the germline V gene. V was cut by 5 bases and J by 2 bases, with 9 bases left in between. The CDR3 contains 13 residues. The CDR3 coding sequence is TGTGCCAGCAGCATCGGAGAAAACACTGAAGCTTTCTTT. Translated, it gives CASSIGENTEAFF.

The chain is built from TRBV11-1 and TRBJ1-1; D not resolved. The V gene lost 1 base and the J gene lost 4 bases, with 4 bases spanning the gap. CDR3 size: 12 residues. Germline CDR1 and CDR2: SGHAT and FQDESV (reference sequence). The CDR3 DNA reads TGTGCCAGCAGCTTAGATCGCACTGAAGCTTTCTTT. Translating it yields CASSLDRTEAFF.

CDR3 protein: CASSPLGPFYNEQFF. As DNA, the CDR3 is TGTGCCAGCAGCCCTCTAGGCCCGTTCTACAATGAGCAGTTCTTC. The chain carries TRBV6-5 and TRBJ2-1; D unresolved. This CDR3 has 15 amino acids. CDR1 MNHEY and CDR2 SVGAGI come from the germline V gene. V was trimmed by 6 bases and J by 3 bases, leaving 15 bases between them.

Remarks on this clone: At one end, the junction sequence differs from germline, possibly due to a read error. J is TRBJ1-5 and V is TRBV6-1, with D possibly matching TRBD1 (5 bases). In germline, CDR1 is MNHNS, CDR2 SASEGT. The CDR3 has 14 residues. Here the CDR3 reads CASSEHRLNRPQHF. The CDR3 nucleotides are TGTGCCAGCAGTGAACACAGGCTCAATCGGCCCCAGCATTTT.

The chain employs TRBV18 and TRBJ2-5; tentatively, D is TRBD2 (6 bases). The CDR3 has 15 amino acids. The germline CDR1 and CDR2 sequences are KGHSH and LQKENI. Trimming cost V 3 bases and J 3 bases, with 14 bases left between them. This CDR3 is CASSPWGEAEETQYF. The DNA of the CDR3 is TGTGCCAGCTCACCCTGGGGGGAGGCGGAAGAGACCCAGTACTTC.

The rearrangement links TRBV29-1 to TRBJ2-2, with a tentative D call TRBD2 (7 bases). CDR1 and CDR2 (germline): SQVTM, ANQGSEA. With 7 bases removed from V and 2 bases from J, the gap between germline ends came to 17 bases. The CDR3 runs 15 residues. The CDR3 sequence is CSGGSGGPNTGELFF. In DNA, the CDR3 is TGCAGCGGGGGGTCCGGGGGGCCCAACACCGGGGAGCTGTTTTTT.

The CDR3 DNA is TGCGCCAGCAGCCAGGGGGGGACAGGAACTTTCTTT. Encoded protein: CASSQGGTGTFF. V gene TRBV5-1 combines with J gene TRBJ1-1, with 8 bases that match TRBD1. This CDR3 comprises 12 residues. CDR1 SGHRS and CDR2 YFSETQ come from the germline V gene. The J segment lost 12 bases and the V segment lost 4 bases, leaving 8 bases of the junction unmatched.

The chain couples TRBV9 to TRBJ2-7, with D possibly matching TRBD2 (6 bases). The CDR3 runs to 14 residues. Trimming pared 4 bases from V and 2 bases from J, leaving 13 bases between. Germline V gene sequence: CDR1 SGDLS, CDR2 YYNGEE. CDR3 region: CASSFGGGAYEQYF. CDR3 coding DNA: TGTGCCAGCAGCTTCGGGGGAGGTGCCTACGAGCAGTACTTC.

This clone was seen a single time. The CDR3 DNA sequence: TGTGCCAGCAGCCAGGGACAGAGACCTTACAATGAGCAGTTCTTC. Translation gives CASSQGQRPYNEQFF. The chain combines TRBV5-4 with TRBJ2-1; 7 bases fit TRBD1. Trimming removed 4 bases from V and 4 bases from J; junction bases left unmatched: 8. The CDR3 spans 15 residues. Germline loops: CDR1 SGHNT, CDR2 YYREEE (reference sequence).